The clone carrying this TCR beta chain was recorded a few times. These data are taken from a study of blood T cell repertoires in COVID-19. In the original processing: Amplifying reference gene primers gave estimates of nucleated cell counts. Sequenced by immunoSEQ multiplex PCR; TCRdb stores in-frame clones only, minus some. V, J and clone size are taken as reported in that table, and D and trimming were inferred from the DNA itself. The top ten clones hold around 3.9% of a sample with roughly 320,000 clones, roughly nine tenths of them seen once. Specimen: PBMCs or T cells enriched from blood (not recorded which). This sequence originates from a woman between 25 and 40 years old who had been exposed to COVID-19.

The chain's CDR3 is CASSLSGGTGVYGYTF. CDR3 in DNA: TGCGCCAGCAGCTTGTCAGGGGGCACCGGTGTCTATGGCTACACCTTC. V and J are TRBV5-1 and TRBJ1-2; 8 nucleotides match TRBD1. There are 16 residues in the CDR3. The J segment lost 4 bases and the V segment lost 1 base, leaving 9 bases of the junction unmatched. Germline loops: CDR1 SGHRS, CDR2 YFSETQ.